The 17 T cell receptor beta chains below come from one sample, sequenced in a study of graft-versus-host responses after intestinal transplantation. Measured with immunoSEQ multiplex PCR; TCRdb has only the in-frame clones, and not every one. The repertoire consists of approximately 89,000 clones, with about nine tenths occurring once and the leading ten covering roughly a sixth. The source was PBMCs, collected 450 to 460 days after intestinal transplant. The receptors here all came from a human patient who received an intestinal transplant, so some T cells may come from the graft donor.

This chain links TRBV2 with TRBJ2-5; D is undetermined. V was clipped by 4 bases and J by 5 bases, with 17 bases between them. CDR1 and CDR2 from the germline V gene are SNHLY and FYNNEI. The CDR3 is 15 residues long. CDR3 amino acids: CASSVGPRGGETQYF. CDR3 DNA: TGTGCCAGCAGTGTTGGCCCTCGAGGTGGGGAGACCCAGTACTTC.

For this clone: One end of the junction fails to match germline, which may point to a read error. This chain links TRBV15 with TRBJ1-2, with a weak D call TRBD1 (6 bases). The CDR3 loop spans 13 amino acids. Germline V gene lookup returns CDR1 LNHNV and CDR2 YYDKDF (reference sequence). CDR3 nucleotides: TGTGCCACCAGCAGAGGCAGGGACCCACAGGGATACTTC. Its translation: CATSRGRDPQGYF. Variable domain in full (rest from reference TRBV15 and TRBJ1-2): DAMVIQNPRYQVTQFGKPVTLSCSQTLNHNVMYWYQQKSSQAPKLLFHYYDKDFNNEADTPDNFQSRRPNTSFCFLDIRSPGLGDTAMYLCATSRGRDPQGYFGSGTRLTVV.

The rearrangement uses TRBV10-2 and TRBJ1-1; 9 bases match TRBD1. The V gene end was trimmed by 6 bases and the J gene end by 6 bases; junction bases not matched to a gene: 11. The CDR3 loop spans 15 amino acids. The germline CDR1 and CDR2 sequences are WSHSY and SAAADI. CDR3 protein: CASSLLLGQGPEAFF. The CDR3 DNA sequence: TGCGCCAGCAGCCTCCTCTTGGGACAGGGCCCTGAAGCTTTCTTT.

The chain combines TRBV19 with TRBJ1-1; D remains ambiguous. The CDR3 runs 13 residues. The germline V and J ends were trimmed by 8 bases and 0 bases, with 10 bases remaining between them. CDR1 is LNHDA and CDR2 is SQIVND in the germline V gene (reference sequence). The DNA of the CDR3 is TGTGCCAGTGGCGGCTCCATGAACACTGAAGCTTTCTTT. Amino acids: CASGGSMNTEAFF. The full variable domain, with the rest looked up from reference TRBV19 and TRBJ1-1, is DGGITQSPKYLFRKEGQNVTLSCEQNLNHDAMYWYRQDPGQGLRLIYYSQIVNDFQKGDIAEGYSVSREKKESFPLTVTSAQKNPTAFYLCASGGSMNTEAFFGQGTRLTVV.

V usage is TRBV2 and J usage is TRBJ1-2; D gene uncertain. CDR1 and CDR2 from the germline V gene are SNHLY and FYNNEI. Trimming stripped 2 bases from V and 7 bases from J, with 20 bases between. The CDR3 has 16 residues. The CDR3 sequence is CASSESPDTPEGGYTF. The CDR3 bases are TGTGCCAGCAGTGAAAGTCCCGACACACCGGAGGGTGGCTACACCTTC.

This chain links TRBV6-4 with TRBJ2-6, with a tentative D call TRBD1 (7 bases). V lost 5 bases and J lost 0, with 11 bases in between. The CDR3 totals 16 residues. The germline V gene has CDR1 MRHNA and CDR2 SNTAGT. This chain's CDR3 is CASSSQGGSGANVLTF. DNA for the CDR3: TGTGCCAGCAGTTCCCAGGGGGGCTCTGGGGCCAACGTCCTGACTTTC.

V usage is TRBV6-6 and J usage is TRBJ1-2; D gene uncertain. Germline assignment: CDR1 MNHNY and CDR2 SVGAGI (reference sequence). Trimming stripped 6 bases from V and 4 bases from J, with 18 bases between. This CDR3 has 15 amino acids. The CDR3 protein is CASSLTQVATYGYTF. CDR3 in DNA: TGTGCCAGCAGCCTCACCCAGGTGGCGACCTATGGCTACACCTTC.

This clone turned up a few times. This sequence joins TRBV11-3 and TRBJ2-1, with D perhaps matching TRBD2 (7 bases). Germline values: CDR1 SGHNT, CDR2 YENEEA. The CDR3 spans 15 residues. The V end was cut by 5 bases, the J end by 2 bases, with 13 bases between. CDR3 bases: TGTGCCAGCAGCGGTCGGGGGGCCCCCTACAATGAGCAGTTCTTC. It encodes CASSGRGAPYNEQFF. The full variable domain, in which reference TRBV11-3 and TRBJ2-1 provide the parts outside the CDR3, is EAGVVQSPRYKIIEKKQPVAFWCNPISGHNTLYWYLQNLGQGPELLIRYENEEAVDDSQLPKDRFSAERLKGVDSTLKIQPAELGDSAVYLCASSGRGAPYNEQFFGPGTRLTVL.

The chain uses TRBV4-1 and TRBJ2-7; D tentatively reads TRBD1 or TRBD2 (5 bases each). Germline CDR1 reads MGHRA; CDR2 reads YSYEKL. CDR3 size: 16 residues. Trimming removed 0 bases at V and 4 bases at J, with 16 bases between. The chain's CDR3 is CASSQDKLEGLYEQYF. DNA for the CDR3: TGCGCCAGCAGCCAAGATAAGCTAGAGGGGTTATACGAGCAGTACTTC.

The chain combines TRBV6-5 with TRBJ2-7, with D unclear. Germline assignment: CDR1 MNHEY and CDR2 SVGAGI. V was cut by 5 bases and J by 3 bases, with 8 bases left in between. This CDR3 spans 12 amino acids. The CDR3 loop is CASSPWGYEQYF. The DNA for the CDR3 is TGTGCCAGCAGTCCCTGGGGCTACGAGCAGTACTTC.

The chain employs TRBV7-9 and TRBJ1-5, with D hard to call. Trimming took 2 bases from V and 4 from J, leaving 6 bases between them. Per the germline V gene, CDR1 is SEHNR and CDR2 is FQNEAQ (reference sequence). The CDR3 loop spans 13 amino acids. The CDR3 DNA reads as TGTGCCAGCAGCTTACTCGATAATCAGCCCCAGCATTTT. As protein: CASSLLDNQPQHF. Full variable domain (remainder filled in from reference TRBV7-9 and TRBJ1-5): DTGVSQNPRHKITKRGQNVTFRCDPISEHNRLYWYRQTLGQGPEFLTYFQNEAQLEKSRLLSDRFSAERPKGSFSTLEIQRTEQGDSAMYLCASSLLDNQPQHFGDGTRLSIL.

This chain links TRBV25-1 with TRBJ2-4, with D perhaps assigned TRBD1 or TRBD2 (5 bases each). CDR1 MGHDK and CDR2 SYGVNS come from the germline V gene. CDR3 length equals 15 residues. Between the trimmed V and J ends, which lost 6 bases and 5 bases, there was a span of 17 bases. The CDR3 protein is CASRSPGATENIQYF. CDR3 DNA: TGTGCCAGCAGATCCCCCGGGGCCACGGAAAACATTCAGTACTTC. Combining the CDR3 with reference TRBV25-1 and TRBJ2-4 gives the whole variable domain EADIYQTPRYLVIGTGKKITLECSQTMGHDKMYWYQQDPGMELHLIHYSYGVNSTEKGDLSSESTVSRIRTEHFPLTLESARPSHTSQYLCASRSPGATENIQYFGAGTRLSVL.

J is TRBJ2-7 and V is TRBV6-5; TRBD1 aligns across 7 bases. This CDR3 comprises 14 residues. The germline CDR1 and CDR2 sequences are MNHEY and SVGAGI. V lost 6 bases, J lost 2 bases, and 7 bases stayed unmatched. The CDR3 DNA reads TGTGCCAGCAGCCATACCGGGACAGCCTACGAGCAGTACTTC. Translation gives CASSHTGTAYEQYF.

This clone was recorded once. The genes are TRBV19 and TRBJ1-3; D ambiguous. The CDR3 is 14 amino acids. The germline V gene encodes CDR1 LNHDA and CDR2 SQIVND (reference sequence). V was clipped by 5 bases and J by 2 bases, with 10 bases between them. This chain's CDR3 is CASSRTQAGNTIYF. CDR3 nucleotides: TGTGCCAGTAGTCGGACTCAAGCTGGAAACACCATATATTTT. Together with reference TRBV19 and TRBJ1-3, the CDR3 gives the full variable domain: DGGITQSPKYLFRKEGQNVTLSCEQNLNHDAMYWYRQDPGQGLRLIYYSQIVNDFQKGDIAEGYSVSREKKESFPLTVTSAQKNPTAFYLCASSRTQAGNTIYFGEGSWLTVV.

V gene TRBV27 combines with J gene TRBJ2-3; maybe TRBD1 (6 bases). V lost 6 bases and J 1 base, leaving 17 bases between the germline ends. The CDR3 length is 16 residues. Looked up from germline, CDR1 is MNHEY and CDR2 is SMNVEV (reference sequence). The CDR3 protein is CASSVDYRDRTDTQYF. The CDR3 DNA follows: TGTGCCAGCAGCGTTGATTACAGGGATCGCACAGATACGCAGTATTTT.

The chain has TRBV2 and TRBJ1-1; D remains ambiguous. With 11 bases removed from V and 1 base from J, the gap between germline ends came to 14 bases. Per germline, CDR1 SNHLY and CDR2 FYNNEI. The CDR3 consists of 13 residues. CDR3 sequence: CAGSTEKNTEAFF. In DNA, the CDR3 is TGTGCCGGGAGTACAGAAAAGAACACTGAAGCTTTCTTT.

The rearrangement links TRBV19 to TRBJ2-7; D tentatively fits TRBD1 or TRBD2 (5 bases each). Between the trimmed V and J ends, which lost 3 bases and 3 bases, there was a span of 15 bases. The CDR3 covers 15 residues. Germline V lookup: CDR1 LNHDA, CDR2 SQIVND (reference sequence). CDR3 sequence: CASSILGTLNYEQYF. CDR3 DNA: TGTGCCAGTAGTATTTTGGGGACGTTGAACTACGAGCAGTACTTC.